The clone carrying this TCR beta chain showed up many times. These data originate in a study of memory CD4+ T cells and cytomegalovirus serostatus. Unmatched junction bases numbered 13, after V lost 9 bases and J lost 8 bases. The germline V gene has CDR1 SNHLY and CDR2 FYNNEI. The CDR3 is 14 residues long. The assay was immunoSEQ multiplex PCR, and TCRdb's table has in-frame clones only and misses some. This table has about 75,000 clones, just under 80% appearing once. Single viable CD3+CD4+CD8-CD45RO+ cells were sorted as the memory CD4+ T cells. Source material: memory CD4+ T cells from blood. The TCR sequence derives from an adult in good health and CMV-seropositive. The V gene is TRBV2, the J gene TRBJ2-1; TRBD1 agrees at 7 bases. The CDR3 here is CASRAGTEGDEQFF. For the CDR3, the DNA is TGTGCCAGTCGCGCCGGGACAGAGGGGGATGAGCAGTTCTTC.